Each of the 17 T cell receptor beta chains below was sequenced from the same sample in a study of neurological immune-mediated disorders. MiXCR was run by TCRdb on the 5' RACE reads, yielding one entry per CDR3 protein. The sample carries 50,000 or so distinct CDR3 sequences, about 25% recorded once. The source material was PBMCs. All receptors derive from a woman aged 70 to 79 in good health.

This clonotype was seen at least ten times. The chain joins TRBV29-1 to TRBJ1-2, with TRBD1 identical over 8 bases. The CDR3 is 14 residues long. With V trimmed by 6 bases and J by 3 bases, 9 bases remained unmatched. Germline V gives CDR1 SQVTM, CDR2 ANQGSEA. The CDR3 here is CSVGDPTGDYGYTF. CDR3 nucleotides: TGCAGCGTCGGAGACCCGACAGGGGACTATGGCTACACCTTC.

The sample holds many counts of this clonotype. The chain carries TRBV20-1 and TRBJ2-1, with D uncertain. Germline V gives CDR1 DFQATT, CDR2 SNEGSKA (reference sequence). This CDR3 is 11 amino acids long. V was trimmed by 6 bases and J by 0 bases, leaving 3 bases between them. CDR3 region: CSALSYNEQFF. Here the CDR3 DNA reads TGCAGTGCCCTCTCCTACAATGAGCAGTTCTTC.

Ten or more counts support this clonotype. The V call is TRBV29-1, the J call TRBJ2-1; D might be TRBD2 (6 bases). V dropped 5 bases and J dropped 0 bases, with 11 bases sitting between them. CDR3 length: 14 amino acids. From germline, CDR1 is SQVTM and CDR2 ANQGSEA. In nucleotides, the CDR3 is TGCAGCGTTTCTCCCGGGAGCTCCTACAATGAGCAGTTCTTC. This sequence encodes CSVSPGSSYNEQFF.

This clonotype was observed at least ten times. V gene TRBV6-5 combines with J gene TRBJ2-7; TRBD1 aligns across 7 bases. The germline V gene has CDR1 MNHEY and CDR2 SVGAGI. This CDR3 is 13 amino acids long. After removal of 7 bases from V and 3 bases from J, the junction contained 6 bases not matched to a gene. The CDR3 DNA sequence: TGTGCCAGCAAACAGACAGGGTTCTACGAGCAGTACTTC. Encoded protein: CASKQTGFYEQYF.

This clonotype was seen ten or more times. The V and J genes are TRBV2 and TRBJ1-2, with D possibly TRBD1 on 6 matching bases. V lost 6 bases and J 2 bases, leaving 10 bases between the germline ends. In germline, CDR1 is SNHLY, CDR2 FYNNEI. CDR3 length equals 13 residues. CDR3 protein: CASSRGANYGYTF. CDR3 DNA: TGTGCCAGCAGCAGGGGAGCAAACTATGGCTACACCTTC.

This clonotype was seen ten or more times. This rearrangement joins TRBV7-2 to TRBJ2-3; 10 bases are shared with TRBD2. V gave up 6 bases and J gave up 4 bases; unmatched junction bases: 4. Germline V gene sequence: CDR1 SGHTA, CDR2 FQGNSA. CDR3 length equals 14 residues. In nucleotides, the CDR3 is TGTGCCAGCAGTTGGACTAGCGGCGCAGATACGCAGTATTTT. It specifies CASSWTSGADTQYF.

There are many counts of this clonotype. Here the CDR3 DNA reads TGCAGTGCTAGAAGGGATAACAATCAGCCCCAGCATTTT. This translates into CSARRDNNQPQHF. V usage is TRBV20-1 and J usage is TRBJ1-5; no firm D call. The germline V gene encodes CDR1 DFQATT and CDR2 SNEGSKA (reference sequence). V was cut by 2 bases and J by 3 bases, with 8 bases left in between. The CDR3 totals 13 residues.

V and J are TRBV18 and TRBJ1-1; 10 bases are a match to TRBD1. In germline, CDR1 is KGHSH, CDR2 LQKENI. The CDR3 consists of 15 residues. V was clipped by 3 bases and J by 4 bases; unmatched bases: 5. DNA for the CDR3: TGTGCCAGCTCACCCCCGGGACAGGGGACCACTGAAGCTTTCTTT. Its translation is CASSPPGQGTTEAFF.

This chain connects TRBV5-4 to TRBJ2-2; D is uncertain. CDR3 length: 14 residues. Looked up from germline, CDR1 is SGHNT and CDR2 is YYREEE (reference sequence). Trimming removed 1 base from V and 3 bases from J, with 7 bases in between. CDR3 region: CASSLWGYTGELFF. The CDR3 DNA sequence: TGTGCCAGCAGCTTGTGGGGATACACCGGGGAGCTGTTTTTT.

This clonotype was counted a few times. This chain connects TRBV7-2 to TRBJ2-7; D is ambiguous. The CDR3 length is 13 residues. With 5 bases removed from V and 0 bases from J, the gap between germline ends came to 8 bases. The V gene's germline CDR1 is SGHTA and CDR2 FQGNSA. The CDR3 protein is CASSLVNSYEQYF. In DNA form, the CDR3 reads TGTGCCAGCAGCCTAGTGAACTCCTACGAGCAGTACTTC.

This clonotype came up many times. The V call is TRBV20-1, the J call TRBJ2-1, with 13 bases aligning to TRBD2. Trimming removed 3 bases from V and 6 bases from J; junction bases left unmatched: 2. This CDR3 comprises 14 residues. Germline values: CDR1 DFQATT, CDR2 SNEGSKA (reference sequence). The CDR3 here is CSASGTSGTNEQFF. The CDR3 nucleotides are TGCAGTGCTAGTGGGACTAGCGGGACCAATGAGCAGTTCTTC.

This clonotype was counted many times. V usage is TRBV5-5 and J usage is TRBJ2-2; D is perhaps TRBD2 (6 bases). Trimming stripped 5 bases from V and 6 bases from J, with 14 bases between. This CDR3 contains 14 residues. Germline V gives CDR1 SGHKS, CDR2 YYEKEE (reference sequence). The CDR3 DNA reads as TGTGCCAGCAGACCTCCGGGGGTGGCCGGGGAGCTGTTTTTT. Protein sequence: CASRPPGVAGELFF.

The rearrangement links TRBV7-9 to TRBJ2-3, with D perhaps TRBD1 (6 bases). The CDR3 consists of 14 residues. V lost 5 bases to trimming and J lost 11 bases, with 20 bases between them. Per germline, CDR1 SEHNR and CDR2 FQNEAQ (reference sequence). CDR3 sequence (DNA): TGTGCCAGCAGCCCCCGGGACATCGCATGTGGGCAGTATTTT. It encodes CASSPRDIACGQYF.

This clonotype was detected many times. The gene calls are TRBV7-2 and TRBJ2-7; D ambiguous. Trimming pared 1 base from V and 1 base from J, leaving 8 bases between. Germline V gene sequence: CDR1 SGHTA, CDR2 FQGNSA. This CDR3 comprises 14 residues. DNA for the CDR3: TGTGCCAGCAGCTTAGTGTCTAGTTCCTACGAGCAGTACTTC. Amino acid sequence: CASSLVSSSYEQYF.

A note on this clonotype: Likely a read error: the CDR3 ends without its conserved phenylalanine or tryptophan. The chain couples TRBV20-1 to TRBJ1-1; D gene uncertain. From germline, CDR1 is DFQATT and CDR2 SNEGSKA (reference sequence). V was shortened by 0 bases and J by 11 bases, with 16 bases between the two germline ends. This CDR3 region has 13 residues. In DNA form, the CDR3 reads TGCAGTGCTAGAGAAGGAATGAGCACGCAGGCTTTCTCT. This translates into CSAREGMSTQAFS.

This clonotype was found many times. V gene TRBV20-1 combines with J gene TRBJ1-1; D is ambiguous. V lost 3 bases, J lost 5 bases, and 16 bases lay in between. The CDR3 totals 14 residues. The germline V gene has CDR1 DFQATT and CDR2 SNEGSKA (reference sequence). The CDR3 DNA reads as TGCAGTGCTAGCCCGGCCCAAAGGTTTACTGAAGCTTTCTTT. This gives the protein CSASPAQRFTEAFF.

This clonotype appeared many times. The chain carries TRBV20-1 and TRBJ2-1; a possible D gene is TRBD2 (6 bases). The CDR3 runs to 16 residues. V shed 4 bases and J shed 6 bases, with 22 bases lying between them. The germline gives CDR1 DFQATT, CDR2 SNEGSKA (reference sequence). The CDR3 nucleotides read TGCAGTGCTAACCTGGGGGGATGGCGAGTGGGCAATGAGCAGTTCTTC. As protein: CSANLGGWRVGNEQFF.